The sequence of this T cell receptor beta chain was determined in a study of tumor-infiltrating lymphocytes in localized non-small cell lung cancer. On the study more broadly: Resected tumor was paired with non-adjacent uninvolved lung from the same patient. Whole-study results and caveats: Different pieces of the same tissue were used for each assay. Not all patients were TCR sequenced, owing to tissue quantity.

The assay was immunoSEQ multiplex PCR, and TCRdb's table has in-frame clones only and misses some. The table includes about 13,000 clones, about 71% detected once. This clone was seen a handful of times. The antigen is undetermined. Trimming took off 2 bases at V and 6 bases at J, with 2 bases between the two ends. The length of the CDR3 is 11 residues. Germline V gives CDR1 SGHDT, CDR2 YYEEEE. Sequenced: lung tumor tissue. The clonotype comes from a human donor with non-small cell lung cancer. This chain connects TRBV5-6 to TRBJ2-2; D unresolved. The CDR3 here is CASSFPGELFF. CDR3 sequence (DNA): TGTGCCAGCAGCTTTCCCGGGGAGCTGTTTTTT.